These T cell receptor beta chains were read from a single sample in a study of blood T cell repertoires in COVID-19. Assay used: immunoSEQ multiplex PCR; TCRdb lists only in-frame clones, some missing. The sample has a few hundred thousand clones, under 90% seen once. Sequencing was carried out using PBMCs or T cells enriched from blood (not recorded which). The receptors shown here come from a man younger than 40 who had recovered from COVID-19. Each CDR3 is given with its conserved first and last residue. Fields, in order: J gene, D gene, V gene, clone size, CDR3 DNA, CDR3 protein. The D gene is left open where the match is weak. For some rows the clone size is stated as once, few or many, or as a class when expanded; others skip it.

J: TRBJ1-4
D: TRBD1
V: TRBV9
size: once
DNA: TGTGCCAGCAGCCCCCGACAGGGGGCAACTAATGAAAAACTGTTTTTT
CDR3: CASSPRQGATNEKLFF

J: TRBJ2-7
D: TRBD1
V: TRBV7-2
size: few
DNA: TGTGCCAGCAGCCCGGACAGGAGACACGAGCAGTACTTC
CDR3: CASSPDRRHEQYF

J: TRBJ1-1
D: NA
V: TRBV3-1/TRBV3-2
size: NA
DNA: TGTGCCAGCAGCCAATCAGGGGCCACTGAAGCTTTCTTT
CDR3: CASSQSGATEAFF

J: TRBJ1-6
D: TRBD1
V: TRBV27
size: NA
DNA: TGTGCCAGCAGACAAGTCCCGGACAGGGAGAGTTCACCCCTCCACTTT
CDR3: CASRQVPDRESSPLHF

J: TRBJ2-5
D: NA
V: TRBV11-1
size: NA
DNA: TGTGCCAGCAGCTTAGGCAGGGCCCAAGAGACCCAGTACTTC
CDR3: CASSLGRAQETQYF

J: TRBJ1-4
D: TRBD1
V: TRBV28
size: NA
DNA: TGTGCCAGCCTCCCCCCCGGGACAGGGTTCAATGAAAAACTGTTTTTT
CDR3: CASLPPGTGFNEKLFF

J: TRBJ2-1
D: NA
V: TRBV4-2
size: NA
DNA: TGTGCCAGCAGCCAAGAAGGAGGAGGCTCCTACAATGAGCAGTTCTTC
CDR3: CASSQEGGGSYNEQFF

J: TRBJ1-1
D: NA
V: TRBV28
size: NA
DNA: TGTGCCAGCATGGGACTCTACACTGAAGCTTTCTTT
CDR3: CASMGLYTEAFF

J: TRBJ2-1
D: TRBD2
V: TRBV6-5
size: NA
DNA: TGTGCCAGCAGTTACGGACTAGCGGGGTACCGGGATGAGCAGTTCTTC
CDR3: CASSYGLAGYRDEQFF

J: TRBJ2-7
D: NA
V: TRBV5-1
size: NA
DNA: TGCGCCAGCAGCTTGGTTATGGGGGCGGAAGAGCAGTACTTC
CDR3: CASSLVMGAEEQYF

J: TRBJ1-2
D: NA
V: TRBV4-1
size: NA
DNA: TGCGCCAGCAGCCAAGGGGGACAAAACTATGGCTACACCTTC
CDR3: CASSQGGQNYGYTF

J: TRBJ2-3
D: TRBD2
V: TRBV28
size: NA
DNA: TGTGCCAGCAGTTTAACGGGGTTTACTTCTAGCGGGAGCACAGATACGCAGTATTTT
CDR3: CASSLTGFTSSGSTDTQYF

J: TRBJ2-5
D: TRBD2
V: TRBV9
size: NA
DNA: TGTGCCAGCAGCGCGGGGCCTAGGGGCGGGAGGGGAGAGACCCAGTACTTC
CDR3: CASSAGPRGGRGETQYF

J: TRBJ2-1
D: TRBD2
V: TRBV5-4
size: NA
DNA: TGTGCCAGCAGCTCCGTATGGGCGGGAGGTTTAAATGAGCAGTTCTTC
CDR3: CASSSVWAGGLNEQFF

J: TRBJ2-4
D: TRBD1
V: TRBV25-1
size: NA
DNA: TGTGCCAGCAGACAACAGGGGGCCAAAAACATTCAGTACTTC
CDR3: CASRQQGAKNIQYF

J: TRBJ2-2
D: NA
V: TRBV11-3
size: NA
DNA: TGTGCCAGCAGCTTAGAGCAGGGGCTCTGGAACACCGGGGAGCTGTTTTTT
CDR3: CASSLEQGLWNTGELFF

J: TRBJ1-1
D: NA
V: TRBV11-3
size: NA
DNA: TGTGCCAGCAGCCCCGGGGGGGGAACTGAAGCTTTCTTT
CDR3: CASSPGGGTEAFF

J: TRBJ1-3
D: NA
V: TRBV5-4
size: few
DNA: TGTGCCACCCGGAACGGGGGGCCCTCTGGAAACACCATATATTTT
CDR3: CATRNGGPSGNTIYF

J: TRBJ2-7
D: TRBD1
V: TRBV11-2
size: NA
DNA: TGTGCCAGCAGCATCGGGACAGCCACCAAAGAGCAGTACTTC
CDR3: CASSIGTATKEQYF

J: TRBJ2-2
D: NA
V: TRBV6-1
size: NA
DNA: TGTGCCAGCAGTAAAGACAGCCTCCCGAGGGACACCGGGGAGCTGTTTTTT
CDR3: CASSKDSLPRDTGELFF

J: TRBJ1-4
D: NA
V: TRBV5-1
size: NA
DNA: TGCGCCAGCGCTCTCCCGGCAACTAATGAAAAACTGTTTTTT
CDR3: CASALPATNEKLFF

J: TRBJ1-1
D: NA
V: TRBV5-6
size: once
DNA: TGTGCCAGCAGCTTGGCTAGCCTGAACACTGAAGCTTTCTTT
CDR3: CASSLASLNTEAFF

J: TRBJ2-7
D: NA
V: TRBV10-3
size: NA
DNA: TGTGCCATCAGTGATTCCAGGACAGCCTACGAGCAGTACTTC
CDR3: CAISDSRTAYEQYF

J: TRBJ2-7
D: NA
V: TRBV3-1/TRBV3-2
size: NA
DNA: TGTGCCAGCAGCCAAGACTCACTACGCTCCTACGAGCAGTACTTC
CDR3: CASSQDSLRSYEQYF

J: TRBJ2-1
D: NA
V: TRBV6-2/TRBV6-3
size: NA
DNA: TGTGCCAGCAGTTATCTTAGAGGTTCTTCGTATGGAAGCTCCTACAATGAGCAGTTCTTC
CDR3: CASSYLRGSSYGSSYNEQFF

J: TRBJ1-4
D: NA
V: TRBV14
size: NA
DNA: TGTGCCAGCAGCCAGGGTACCCAGGCCTTTAATGAAAAACTGTTTTTT
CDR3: CASSQGTQAFNEKLFF

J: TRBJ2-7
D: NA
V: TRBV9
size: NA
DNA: TGTGCCAGCAGCGTAGGGAGCGGGCCGGCCTACGAGCAGTACTTC
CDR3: CASSVGSGPAYEQYF

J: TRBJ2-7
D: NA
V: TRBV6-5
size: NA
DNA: TGTGCCAGCAGTTATCGACAGACCTTCTCCTACGAGCAGTACTTC
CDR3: CASSYRQTFSYEQYF

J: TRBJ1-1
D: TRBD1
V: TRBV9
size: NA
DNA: TGTGCCAGCAGCCCTCGACAGGGGTTGGAAGCTTTCTTT
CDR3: CASSPRQGLEAFF

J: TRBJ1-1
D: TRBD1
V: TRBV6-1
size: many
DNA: TGTGCCAGCAGTGACAGAGGGGACAGGGGAATTGAAGCTTTCTTT
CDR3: CASSDRGDRGIEAFF

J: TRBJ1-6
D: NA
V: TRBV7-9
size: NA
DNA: TGTGCCAGCAGCTTTTTGACCTATGGGAGTTCACCCCTCCACTTT
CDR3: CASSFLTYGSSPLHF

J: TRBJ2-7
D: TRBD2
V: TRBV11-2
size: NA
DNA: TGTGCCAGCAGCTTAGGGGTGATAAGGGTAAGCGGGAGACCCTACGAGCAGTACTTC
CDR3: CASSLGVIRVSGRPYEQYF

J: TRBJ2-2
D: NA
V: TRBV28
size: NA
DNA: TGTGCCAGCAGTTCCTCGATGGGGGGAGACGGGGAGCTGTTTTTT
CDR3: CASSSSMGGDGELFF

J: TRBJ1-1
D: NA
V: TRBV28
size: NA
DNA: TGTGCCAGCAGTTTAGGGGGCATGCGGACTGAAGCTTTCTTT
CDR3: CASSLGGMRTEAFF

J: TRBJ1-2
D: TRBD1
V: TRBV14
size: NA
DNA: TGTGCCACCGACGACAGGGTAGGCTATGGCTACACCTTC
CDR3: CATDDRVGYGYTF

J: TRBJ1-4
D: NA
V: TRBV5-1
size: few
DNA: TGCGCCAGCAGTCCTGGACAGAGAGATGAAAAACTGTTTTTT
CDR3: CASSPGQRDEKLFF

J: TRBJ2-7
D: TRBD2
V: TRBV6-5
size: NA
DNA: TGTGCCAGTAAATTAGCGGGGATCGGCTACGAGCAGTACTTC
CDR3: CASKLAGIGYEQYF

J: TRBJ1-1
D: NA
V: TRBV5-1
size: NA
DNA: TGCGCCAGCAGCGGTACAGGGTGGGCTGAAGCTTTCTTT
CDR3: CASSGTGWAEAFF

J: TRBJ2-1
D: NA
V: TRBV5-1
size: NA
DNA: TGCGCCAGCAGCCGAGCCTTCTCTGAGCAGTTCTTC
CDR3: CASSRAFSEQFF

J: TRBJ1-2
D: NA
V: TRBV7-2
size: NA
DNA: TGTGCCAGCAGCTTCGACCGGGACTATGGCTACACCTTC
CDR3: CASSFDRDYGYTF

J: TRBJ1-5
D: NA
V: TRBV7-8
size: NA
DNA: TGTGCCAGCAGCTTAGTTACCGGGGGGCCCCAGCATTTT
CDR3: CASSLVTGGPQHF

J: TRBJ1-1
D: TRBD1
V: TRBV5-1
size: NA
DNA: TGCGCCAGCAGCCCAGGGACAGGGATCGAAGCTTTCTTT
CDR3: CASSPGTGIEAFF

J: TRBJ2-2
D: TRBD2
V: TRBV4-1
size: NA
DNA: TGCGCCAGCAGCCAAGATTTTGTAAGGGACTACCTCCCCGTGCCCGGGGAGCTGTTTTTT
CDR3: CASSQDFVRDYLPVPGELFF

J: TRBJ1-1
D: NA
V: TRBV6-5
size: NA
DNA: TGTGCCAGCAGGCAATTCCAGGGTTTACAGGCTTTCTTT
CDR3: CASRQFQGLQAFF

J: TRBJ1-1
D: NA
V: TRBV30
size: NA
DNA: TGTGCCTGGAGTGACCAGGTGAACACTGAAGCTTTCTTT
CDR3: CAWSDQVNTEAFF

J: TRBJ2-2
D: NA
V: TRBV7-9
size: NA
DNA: TGTGCCAGCAGCACGACGGACAGAGGCACGAACACCGGGGAGCTGTTTTTT
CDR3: CASSTTDRGTNTGELFF

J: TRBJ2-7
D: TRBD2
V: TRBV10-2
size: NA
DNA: TGCGCCAGCAGTGAGCCGTCTAGCGGGAGGTACGAGCAGTACTTC
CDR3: CASSEPSSGRYEQYF

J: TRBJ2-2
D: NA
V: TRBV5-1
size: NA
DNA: TGCGCCAGCAATGCAGTCAAGACCGGGGAGCTGTTTTTT
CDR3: CASNAVKTGELFF

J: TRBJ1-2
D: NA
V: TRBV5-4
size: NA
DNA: TGTGCCGGCCAGGGCGCTCCCGGAATTTATGGCTACACCTTC
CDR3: CAGQGAPGIYGYTF

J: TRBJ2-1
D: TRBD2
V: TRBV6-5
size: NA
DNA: TGTGCCAGCACGAGGACTAGTTATGAGCAGTTCTTC
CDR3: CASTRTSYEQFF

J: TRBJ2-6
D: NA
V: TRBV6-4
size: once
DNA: TGTGCCAGCAGTGACGTGGGGGGCTCTGGGGCCAACGTCCTGACTTTC
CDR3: CASSDVGGSGANVLTF

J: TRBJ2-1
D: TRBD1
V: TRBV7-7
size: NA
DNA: TGTGCTAGCAGCTTAGCGAGGACAGGGGAGAGGAATGAGCAGTTCTTC
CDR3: CASSLARTGERNEQFF

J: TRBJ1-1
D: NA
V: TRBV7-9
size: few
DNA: TGTGCCAGCAGCGCAACGGGGGAAGCTTTCTTT
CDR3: CASSATGEAFF

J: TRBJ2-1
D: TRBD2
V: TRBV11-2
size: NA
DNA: TGTGCCAGCAGCTTGATTCATAGCGGGAGGTCCTTCAATGAGCAGTTCTTC
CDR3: CASSLIHSGRSFNEQFF

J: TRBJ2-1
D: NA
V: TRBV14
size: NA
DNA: TGTGCCAGCAGCCAAGATCCCAGCTCCTACAATGAGCAGTTCTTC
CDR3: CASSQDPSSYNEQFF

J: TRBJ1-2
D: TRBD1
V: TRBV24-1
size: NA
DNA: TGTGCCACCAGTGCAACGGACAGGACTGGCTACACCTTC
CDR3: CATSATDRTGYTF

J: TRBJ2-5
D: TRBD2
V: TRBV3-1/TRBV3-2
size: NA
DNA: TGTGCCAGCAGCCCGGTACTAGCGAGGGAGACCCAGTACTTC
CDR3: CASSPVLARETQYF

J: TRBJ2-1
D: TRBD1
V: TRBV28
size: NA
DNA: TGTGCCAGCAGCCGAGCAAAACAGGGGGTAACCTACAATGAGCAGTTCTTC
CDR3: CASSRAKQGVTYNEQFF

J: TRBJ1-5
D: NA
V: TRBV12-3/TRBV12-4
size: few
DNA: TGTGCCAGCAGCCTCCTTAGCAATCAGCCCCAGCATTTT
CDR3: CASSLLSNQPQHF

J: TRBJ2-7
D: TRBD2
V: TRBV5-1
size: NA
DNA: TGCGCCAGCAGCACCGGGGCGGGGAGGGCCTTCGACGAGCAGTACTTC
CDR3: CASSTGAGRAFDEQYF